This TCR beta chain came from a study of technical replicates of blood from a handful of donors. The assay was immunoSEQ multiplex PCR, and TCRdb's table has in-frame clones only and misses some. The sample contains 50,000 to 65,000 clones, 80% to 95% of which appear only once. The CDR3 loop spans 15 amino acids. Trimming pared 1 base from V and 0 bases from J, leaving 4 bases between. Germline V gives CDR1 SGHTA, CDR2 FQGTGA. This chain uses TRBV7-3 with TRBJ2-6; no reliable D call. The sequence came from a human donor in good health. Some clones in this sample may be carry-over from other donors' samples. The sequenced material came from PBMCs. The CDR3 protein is CASSLIDSGANVLTF. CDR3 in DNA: TGTGCCAGCAGCTTAATAGACTCTGGGGCCAACGTCCTGACTTTC.